Listed below are T cell receptor beta chains from one sample, sequenced in a study of T cell responses to AZD1222 COVID-19 vaccine. Repertoires were generated with immunoSEQ multiplex PCR, while TCRdb's copy carries only in-frame clones and drops some. The sample lists over 100,000 clones, more than 75% occurring once. Source: peripheral blood, taken on day 0 of AZD1222 vaccination. Receptor source: an adult in good health. CDR3s include the opening cysteine and the closing phenylalanine or tryptophan. Fields, in order: J gene, clone size, V gene, CDR3 protein. Only some rows state a clone size, as once, few, many or a class for expanded clones.

>TRBJ1-4|-|TRBV11-2
CASSLEGQVRGKLFF
>TRBJ2-1|-|TRBV7-6
CASMGGPLNEQFF
>TRBJ1-2|-|TRBV27
CASRQGQGAVGYTF
>TRBJ1-2|-|TRBV5-6
CASSFMVNGYTF
>TRBJ1-6|-|TRBV7-2
CASSVSYNSPLHF
>TRBJ2-7|-|TRBV10-2
CASSGTEFYEQYF
>TRBJ2-2|-|TRBV19
CASRIEANTGELFF
>TRBJ1-3|-|TRBV19
CASSIGTASEGNTIYF
>TRBJ2-7|-|TRBV18
CASSPPFQGLISYEQYF
>TRBJ1-5|few|TRBV14
CASSQYRVSQPQHF
>TRBJ1-2|-|TRBV5-1
CASSSRIRQGLGGYTF
>TRBJ2-2|-|TRBV4-2
CASRRNLPARENTGELFF
>TRBJ1-2|-|TRBV7-2
CASSLGQGYGYTF
>TRBJ2-1|-|TRBV10-3
CAISESSRGKNEQFF
>TRBJ2-1|-|TRBV12-3/TRBV12-4
CASSYSGGAEFF
>TRBJ1-6|-|TRBV27
CASSLLRRDSPLHF
>TRBJ2-7|-|TRBV9
CASSYRGEPFYEQYF